Below, 19 T cell receptor beta chains from the same sample are listed, as sequenced in a study of tumor-infiltrating lymphocytes in primary liver carcinoma listed by TCRdb under 2017. RNA from unsorted whole blood was extracted with TRIzol reagent, and germline DNA was obtained with the DNeasy Blood & Tissue kit. For sequencing, an Illumina HiSeq 2500 was employed. Using a constant-region primer and ProtoScript II reverse transcriptase, TCRbeta-specific cDNA was reverse-transcribed from roughly 500 ng total RNA. TCRbeta libraries were built with three nested multiplex PCR rounds, a slightly modified ARM-PCR procedure. The first two PCR rounds used multiplex TRBV1-TRBV30 forward primers with a Cbeta reverse primer, each for roughly 10 cycles. Through fastp at Q25 and MiXCR, TCRdb rebuilt clones from the public reads, retaining in-frame beta chains. Here each entry gathers all rows of one CDR3 protein and keeps the most common genes and DNA. The sample contains roughly 180,000 distinct CDR3 sequences, 50% to 75% of them found a single time. The ten largest make up about 70% of the sample.

The sequencing input was peripheral blood. These receptors came from a man in his forties or fifties with primary liver carcinoma and hepatitis B virus infection.

Remarks on this clonotype: A read error may account for a junction end that differs from germline. The chain has TRBV11-2 and TRBJ2-7, with D uncertain. The length of the CDR3 is 12 residues. Germline CDR1 and CDR2: SGHAT and FQNNGV. CDR3 sequence (DNA): TGCGCCAGCAGCTTGGACGGCTACGATCAGTACTTC. Translation gives CASSLDGYDQYF.

This clonotype has just a few counts. The rearrangement joins TRBV29-1 to TRBJ1-1, with D unclear. CDR1 SQVTM and CDR2 ANQGSEA come from the germline V gene. This CDR3 spans 13 amino acids. The ends were cut back, 0 bases at V and 0 bases at J, with 5 bases in the middle. DNA of the CDR3: TGCAGCGTTGAAGAGCAACTGAACACTGAAGCTTTCTTT. Protein: CSVEEQLNTEAFF.

With regard to this clonotype: Sequence at one end of the junction differs from germline and may be a read error. This sequence joins TRBV6-1 and TRBJ2-1, with a weak D call TRBD1 (6 bases). This CDR3 has 15 amino acids. Germline loops: CDR1 MNHNS, CDR2 SASEGT. CDR3 bases: TGTACCAGCAGTCGGGCGACAGGCTCCTACAATGAGCAGTTCTTC. It specifies CTSSRATGSYNEQFF.

In this sample, this clonotype turned up many times. The chain employs TRBV11-2 and TRBJ2-4; D might be TRBD1 (5 bases). From germline, CDR1 is SGHAT and CDR2 FQNNGV. CDR3 size: 17 residues. V lost 5 bases to trimming and J lost 3 bases, with 20 bases between them. The CDR3 region has the DNA TGTGCCAGCAGCCGCCCGGGCAGGGAAAAATACAAAAACATTCAGTACTTC. This encodes CASSRPGREKYKNIQYF. The full variable domain, completed using reference TRBV11-2 and TRBJ2-4, is EAGVAQSPRYKIIEKRQSVAFWCNPISGHATLYWYQQILGQGPKLLIQFQNNGVVDDSQLPKDRFSAERLKGVDSTLKIQPAKLEDSAVYLCASSRPGREKYKNIQYFGAGTRLSVL.

The chain recombines TRBV7-9 with TRBJ2-1; D not resolved. This CDR3 contains 16 residues. The V and J ends lost 5 bases and 0 bases respectively, with 14 bases between them. CDR1 SEHNR and CDR2 FQNEAQ come from the germline V gene (reference sequence). In DNA, the CDR3 is TGTGCCAGCAGCCCCCCCTCGGGCCCCTCCTACAATGAGCAGTTCTTC. This sequence encodes CASSPPSGPSYNEQFF.

The chain has TRBV5-6 and TRBJ2-7; TRBD2 might be the D (6 bases). Germline V lookup: CDR1 SGHDT, CDR2 YYEEEE. V dropped 4 bases and J dropped 3 bases, with 14 bases sitting between them. The CDR3 sequence is 14 residues long. This CDR3 is CASSPPGSVYEQYF. The CDR3 coding sequence is TGTGCCAGCAGCCCACCCGGGAGTGTCTACGAGCAGTACTTC.

In the case of this clonotype: A much larger clonotype is one base distant, so this may be a read error. V and J are TRBV11-2 and TRBJ1-4, with 8 bases that match TRBD1. With 5 bases clipped from V and 7 bases from J, the junction kept 9 bases outside the gene matches. Germline CDR1 reads SGHAT; CDR2 reads FQNNGV. The CDR3 is 15 residues long. The CDR3 here is CASSLGQGLGEKLFF. The CDR3 DNA reads TGTGCCAGCAGCCTTGGACAGGGTCTCGGTGAAAAACTGTTTTTT.

This clonotype is a singleton in its sample. This chain joins TRBV29-1 and TRBJ1-2, with TRBD1 as a possible D gene (5 bases). Germline V gives CDR1 SQVTM, CDR2 ANQGSEA. The V end was cut by 4 bases, the J end by 1 base, with 13 bases between. This CDR3 has 14 amino acids. CDR3 DNA: TGCAGCGTTGGACGGGACGGCGGTAACTATGGCTACACCTTC. Translation: CSVGRDGGNYGYTF.

The chain combines TRBV12-5 with TRBJ2-1, with 9 bases that match TRBD2. V lost 7 bases and J lost 5; bases outside the gene matches: 6. The CDR3 sequence is 14 residues long. Germline V gene data show CDR1 as LGHNT and CDR2 as FRNRAP. This chain's CDR3 is CASAWGLANNEQFF. The DNA for the CDR3 is TGTGCTAGTGCCTGGGGACTAGCCAACAATGAGCAGTTCTTC.

This chain uses TRBV6-1 with TRBJ2-2; D gene uncertain. V was clipped by 6 bases and J by 4 bases, with 9 bases between them. This CDR3 region has 13 residues. Germline assignment: CDR1 MNHNS and CDR2 SASEGT. CDR3 region: CASRGSLTGELFF. The CDR3 DNA is TGTGCCAGCAGGGGCTCCCTCACCGGGGAGCTGTTTTTT.

A few counts support this clonotype. The J gene is TRBJ2-1, the V gene TRBV6-1; either TRBD1 or TRBD2 may supply D (5 bases each). Germline V gives CDR1 MNHNS, CDR2 SASEGT. V lost 2 bases to trimming and J lost 10 bases, with 12 bases between them. The CDR3 sequence is 13 residues long. CDR3 in DNA: TGTGCCAGCAGTGAAATAGAGGGGAGCGAGCAGTTCTTC. It translates to CASSEIEGSEQFF.

This clonotype appeared many times. CDR3 DNA: TGCAGCGTTGAACGGAACACTGAAGCTTTCTTT. Its protein is CSVERNTEAFF. This sequence joins TRBV29-1 and TRBJ1-1; the D is unclear. The germline CDR1 and CDR2 sequences are SQVTM and ANQGSEA. The CDR3 consists of 11 residues. V lost 2 bases, J lost 1 base, and 2 bases lay in between.

This chain joins TRBV10-3 and TRBJ2-2; 7 nucleotides match TRBD1. J lost 5 bases, V lost 7 bases, and 7 bases had no gene match. Looked up from germline, CDR1 is ENHRY and CDR2 is SYGVKD. There are 14 residues in the CDR3. The CDR3 bases are TGTGCCATCAAAGGGGGCCCACTAACCGGGGAGCTGTTTTTT. This encodes CAIKGGPLTGELFF.

As to this clonotype: With a much larger clone just one base away, this may be a read error. The chain recombines TRBV11-2 with TRBJ2-1; the D gene is possibly TRBD2 (6 bases). CDR1 SGHAT and CDR2 FQNNGV come from the germline V gene. This CDR3 is built from 17 residues. The V gene lost 5 bases and the J gene lost 0 bases, with 17 bases spanning the gap. The CDR3 loop reads CASSRRTTGDSYNEQFF. The CDR3 DNA follows: TGTGCCAGCAGCAGGCGGACTACCGGGGACTCCTACAATGAGCAGTTCTTC.

Concerning this clonotype: The junction departs from germline at one end; a sequencing error may be responsible. The chain uses TRBV11-2 and TRBJ2-7, with D possibly being TRBD1 or TRBD2 (5 bases each). Germline lookup yields CDR1 SGHAT and CDR2 FQNNGV. The CDR3 is 15 residues long. The CDR3 bases are TGTGCCAGCAGCTCAGAGGGGCGTACCACCTACGAGCACTACTTC. Translated, it gives CASSSEGRTTYEHYF.

About this clonotype: Given the absence of the conserved phenylalanine or tryptophan at the CDR3 end, a read error is likely. The rearrangement uses TRBV6-1 and TRBJ2-2, with 10 nucleotides matching TRBD1. CDR1 is MNHNS, CDR2 SASEGT, per germline. The junction had 7 bases not matched to a gene; V was cut back by 7 bases and J by 8 bases. The CDR3 loop spans 14 amino acids. The CDR3 region has the DNA TGTGCCAGCACCCGACAGGGGGCAATGGGGGAGCTGTTTATT. It is translated as CASTRQGAMGELFI.

CDR3 loop: CASSDYRSPNTGELFF. CDR3 sequence (DNA): TGTGCCAGCAGCGATTATAGGAGCCCGAACACCGGGGAGCTGTTTTTT. The chain joins TRBV6-1 to TRBJ2-2; D unresolved. The CDR3 spans 16 residues. CDR1 is MNHNS, CDR2 SASEGT, per germline. V was trimmed by 6 bases and J by 0 bases, leaving 14 bases between them.

As to this clonotype: The CDR3 does not close with the conserved phenylalanine or tryptophan, likely indicating a read error. The J gene is TRBJ2-1, the V gene TRBV6-6, with D hard to call. The CDR3 has 14 residues. Germline loops: CDR1 MNHNY, CDR2 SVGAGI (reference sequence). Deletions cut 2 bases from V and 4 bases from J, with 9 bases between. The CDR3 protein is CASSYLESYNEQFS. In nucleotides, the CDR3 is TGTGCCAGCAGTTACCTAGAATCGTACAATGAGCAGTTCTCC.

This chain links TRBV7-8 with TRBJ2-7, with D possibly TRBD1 on 5 matching bases. This CDR3 is built from 13 residues. With 3 bases removed from V and 2 bases from J, the gap between germline ends came to 8 bases. CDR1 SGHVS and CDR2 FQNEAQ come from the germline V gene. The CDR3 protein is CASSFDSPYEQYF. The CDR3 region has the DNA TGTGCCAGCAGCTTCGACAGTCCCTACGAGCAGTACTTC.